This T cell receptor (beta chain) was captured in a study of T cell responses to AZD1222 COVID-19 vaccine. Using immunoSEQ multiplex PCR, the repertoire was profiled, and TCRdb retains in-frame clones only, with some absent. The sample includes around 81,000 clones, about 82% of them seen just once. The sample consisted of peripheral blood, taken on day 0 of AZD1222 vaccination. The TCR was taken from an adult in good health.

This CDR3 is CASSQERSSGNTIYF. Here the CDR3 DNA reads TGTGCCAGCAGCCAAGAGAGGAGCTCTGGAAACACCATATATTTT. The chain couples TRBV3-1 (or the pseudogene TRBV3-2) to TRBJ1-3; no firm D call. Germline V CDR1 and CDR2: LGHDT, YNNKEL (reference sequence). CDR3 length equals 15 residues. V was clipped by 0 bases and J by 0 bases, with 6 bases between them.